Presented here are 8 T cell receptor beta chains from one specimen sequenced in a study of monozygotic twins with inflammatory bowel disease. TCRdb reprocessed the 5' RACE reads and stores each CDR3 protein as one record, lacking DNA. Recorded for this sample: approximately 380,000 distinct CDR3 sequences. Sequenced sample: blood. The receptors here all came from a human donor with ulcerative colitis or Crohn's disease, or a healthy co-twin of an affected twin (not recorded which).

The gene calls are TRBV6-5 and TRBJ2-5; the TCRdb D gene call, TRBD1, has no DNA to confirm it. Germline CDR1 MNHEY, CDR2 SVGAGI. There are 14 residues in the CDR3. The CDR3 reads CASSYGAKFETQYF.

The rearrangement links TRBV15 to TRBJ1-5; with no DNA, the TCRdb D assignment of TRBD1 cannot be verified. The CDR3 is made up of 16 amino acids. Germline V gene sequence: CDR1 LNHNV, CDR2 YYDKDF (reference sequence). CDR3 in amino acids: CATSGKPQGIYQPQHF.

This chain uses TRBV10-3 with TRBJ2-7. CDR1 and CDR2 from the germline V gene are ENHRY and SYGVKD. The CDR3 spans 16 residues. CDR3 protein: CAISEPQLGDSYEQYF.

This chain links TRBV5-6 with TRBJ2-7; there is no DNA to check the TCRdb D call of TRBD1. CDR1 is SGHDT and CDR2 is YYEEEE in the germline V gene. The CDR3 runs to 16 residues. CDR3 sequence reads: CASSTGQTFPSYEQYF.

This chain joins TRBV12-3 or TRBV12-4 and TRBJ2-2; with no DNA, the TCRdb D assignment of TRBD1 cannot be verified. The CDR3 totals 15 residues. CDR3 protein: CASSTDRVGHRELFF.

This chain joins TRBV30 and TRBJ1-4. This CDR3 is 13 amino acids long. Germline V CDR1 and CDR2: GTSNPN, SVGIG (reference sequence). CDR3 in amino acids: CAWNGDPNEKLFF.

The chain combines TRBV11-1 with TRBJ2-3. Germline V gene lookup returns CDR1 SGHAT and CDR2 FQDESV (reference sequence). The CDR3 is made up of 14 amino acids. CDR3 in amino acids: CASSLNSPTDTQYF.

The V and J genes are TRBV28 and TRBJ2-2; lacking DNA, the TRBD2 call made by TCRdb goes unchecked. The CDR3 is 19 residues long. Germline CDR1 reads MDHEN; CDR2 reads SYDVKM. CDR3 residues: CASSFPWGGGAFKTGELFF.